The clone carrying this T cell receptor (beta chain) has just a few counts. TCRdb keeps only in-frame clones here, not all; method: immunoSEQ multiplex PCR. The sample lists 15,000 to 20,000 clones; 38% were seen once. These data originate in a study of graft-versus-host responses after intestinal transplantation. Looking at the study overall: The recipients all started with anti-thymocyte globulin induction and then took tacrolimus and steroids for three to four years. Whole-study results and caveats: Clonal ratios of graft-versus-host to host-versus-graft in allografts were high for patients exhibiting graft-donor T cell macrochimerism. Some GvH clones appeared in ileal mucosa or blood before recipient bone marrow.

CDR1 MGHRA and CDR2 YSYEKL come from the germline V gene. Trimming left V 0 bases short and J 3 bases short, with 13 bases between. This CDR3 contains 16 residues. This sequence was found in a human patient who received an intestinal transplant. The V gene is TRBV4-1, the J gene TRBJ2-3; D gene uncertain. This sample comprised alloreactive CD4+ T cells from a mixed lymphocyte reaction culture, obtained before intestinal transplant. Subset: CFSE-low proliferating T cells sorted from roughly 6-day pre-transplant mixed lymphocyte reaction (GvH or HvG direction). CDR3 in DNA: TGCGCCAGCAGCCAAGATGGTTTCTTGGGAACAGATACGCAGTATTTT. Translation: CASSQDGFLGTDTQYF.